A selection of T cell receptor beta chains follows, all from one sample in a study of beta chain features in type 1 diabetes. Generated by immunoSEQ multiplex PCR, the TCRdb table keeps only in-frame clones and is missing some. The sample gives some 700,000 clones, roughly 13% of which show up once; approximately 0.021% is in the top ten. The specimen was naive CD4+ T cells from blood. These receptors were obtained from a man aged 18 to 29 with type 1 diabetes. Each CDR3 is given without its conserved first and last residue. The listing skips clone size in some rows; elsewhere it reads once, few, many or a size class.

. TRBV27 ASSLNGEGTDTQY
few TRBV11-2 ASSPLGGQGAANEKLF
. TRBV2 ASSESLAGEETQY
few TRBV11-3 ASTRGDGWVF
. TRBV28 ASSPVDRGEQY
few TRBV28 ASSSRDQSYEQY
. TRBV2 ASSGTVEKLF
. TRBV2 ASTREVINYGYT
few TRBV5-1 ASSLEASREQF
few TRBV29-1 SVESLGGTTDTQY
. TRBV5-1 ASSLAFGQTEAF
. TRBV6-5 ALPAVTWDSYEQY
. TRBV5-1 ASSLEWSGGRQETQY
. TRBV7-9 ASGGGNQPQH
. TRBV5-4 ASSLAGAEETQY
. TRBV29-1 SVDRGYEQY
. TRBV5-1 ASSLGDFTEAF
few TRBV15 ATSSSPPTGNTEAF
few TRBV29-1 SGQQGNQETQY
. TRBV30 ACSTSGGAVAQY
few TRBV25-1 ASSEQGDYGYT
few TRBV6-5 ASSYSIGRANYGYT
few TRBV30 AWKVSGVNSPLH
few TRBV30 AWSKGVTDTQY
. TRBV7-3 ASSLHKSGNYGYT
. TRBV9 ASSVGWRGGQDEQF
few TRBV11-3 ASSLDPRGLTVDTQY
few TRBV13 ASSLRVTGELF
few TRBV5-1 ASSLGQGAADTQY
. TRBV7-9 ASSLGEGSQPQH
once TRBV6-1 ASSPQGWSNQPQH
few TRBV30 AWTNGLAVVELF
few TRBV5-1 ASSLGSGGAKGEQY
few TRBV7-2 ASTISEGIYNEQF
. TRBV13 ASSRRDRGPGANVLT
. TRBV28 ASSPQGRWTDTQY
. TRBV7-8 ASRQGGAGEKLF
few TRBV2 ASSGQGPRSGANVLT
few TRBV30 AWRRAGAHEQY
few TRBV2 ASSEGTGGQPQH
. TRBV19 ASGQFRQETQY
. TRBV27 ASSLGLGLGTEAF
. TRBV19 ASSILTSGGLETQY
. TRBV19 ASSISVGHYEQY
. TRBV30 AWSRDRAYNEQF
. TRBV9 ASSLGQGSNEQY
. TRBV25-1 ASSTEVPITEAF
few TRBV7-9 ASSLIGTSEAF
few TRBV25-1 ASSENLAERGQETQY
. TRBV7-2 ASSRDRGSEKLF
. TRBV7-9 ASSPGTSETQY
few TRBV10-3 AIRRAAEADTQY
few TRBV13 ASSPGDPPGELF
few TRBV5-4 ASSNPADREEQPQH
. TRBV28 ASSGDYGYT
. TRBV7-2 ASRFGGPLEQY
. TRBV30 AWSYPSGGGNQPQH